This TCR beta chain comes out of a study of T cell repertoires in cytomegalovirus infection. Study-level background: Use of recently identified HLA-C-restricted and well-studied HLA-B-restricted CMV epitopes was part of the study. In public TCR beta signatures, there were indications of both CMV infection and matching HLA type. General study results and limits: Dominant in the ex vivo response were TCR beta clonotypes restricted by HLA-C and specific for CMV. Using cumulative public TCR beta family frequency, the authors identified those who carried CMV together with the relevant HLA.

There are 16 residues in the CDR3. In germline, CDR1 is SGHTA, CDR2 FQGNSA. V was pared by 4 bases and J by 4 bases, with 11 bases of the junction left unmatched. This clonotype has a handful of counts. The antigen remains unidentified. In TCRdb, the reads were re-called with MiXCR into one record per CDR3 protein. The repertoire holds around 500,000 distinct CDR3 sequences, about two fifths seen once, with about 41% in the top ten. The chain employs TRBV7-2 and TRBJ2-3, with 7 positions matching TRBD2. This clonotype was sampled from a human donor in good health (CMV status not recorded). Some clones in this sample may be carry-over from other donors' samples. Sequenced material: cultured PBMCs, taken from culture after CMV antigen stimulation. CDR3 protein: CASSWGGSSLPDTQYF. The CDR3 coding sequence is TGTGCCAGCAGCTGGGGCGGGAGTTCCCTCCCAGATACGCAGTATTTT. The variable domain in full, with the rest retrieved from reference TRBV7-2 and TRBJ2-3, is GAGVSQSPSNKVTEKGKDVELRCDPISGHTALYWYRQSLGQGLEFLIYFQGNSAPDKSGLPSDRFSAERTGGSVSTLTIQRTQQEDSAVYLCASSWGGSSLPDTQYFGPGTRLTVL.